This T cell receptor (beta chain) was sequenced during a study of shared clonotypes between healthy human individuals. Trimming stripped 4 bases from V and 4 bases from J, with 22 bases between. The CDR3 is made up of 16 amino acids. Germline assignment: CDR1 SQVTM and CDR2 ANQGSEA. Cells designated naive CD8 were CD45RO-negative and were positively selected for CCR7, with terminally differentiated effector memory CD45RA+ cells excluded. The assay was immunoSEQ multiplex PCR, and TCRdb's table has in-frame clones only and misses some. The repertoire holds roughly 550,000 clones, with 95% as singletons.

The source is a woman aged 25 to 39 in good health. Sequencing used naive CD8+ T cells sorted from blood. This rearrangement joins TRBV29-1 to TRBJ1-2, with D perhaps matching TRBD1 (5 bases). The CDR3 is CSVVSEFGRDLYGYTF. As DNA, the CDR3 is TGCAGCGTTGTGTCGGAATTTGGCAGGGACCTCTATGGCTACACCTTC.